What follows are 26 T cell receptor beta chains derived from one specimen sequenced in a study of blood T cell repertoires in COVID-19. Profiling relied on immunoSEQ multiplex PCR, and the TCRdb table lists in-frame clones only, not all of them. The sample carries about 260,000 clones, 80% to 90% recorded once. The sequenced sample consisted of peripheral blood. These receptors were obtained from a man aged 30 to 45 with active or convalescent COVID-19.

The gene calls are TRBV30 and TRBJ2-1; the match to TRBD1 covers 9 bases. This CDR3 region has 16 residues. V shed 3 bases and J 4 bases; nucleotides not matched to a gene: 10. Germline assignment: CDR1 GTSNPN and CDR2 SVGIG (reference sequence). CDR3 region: CAWRTYYGQGYNEQFF. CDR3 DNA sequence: TGTGCCTGGAGGACGTACTACGGACAGGGGTACAATGAGCAGTTCTTC.

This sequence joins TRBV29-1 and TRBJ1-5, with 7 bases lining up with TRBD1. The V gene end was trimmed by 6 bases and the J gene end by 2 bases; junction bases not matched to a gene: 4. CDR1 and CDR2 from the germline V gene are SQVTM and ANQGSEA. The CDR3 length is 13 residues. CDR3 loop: CSVRDSRNQPQHF. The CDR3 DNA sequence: TGCAGCGTAAGGGACAGCCGCAATCAGCCCCAGCATTTT.

The CDR3 DNA follows: TGTGCCAGTAGTATAGATTCAGCGACTAGCTACGAGCAGTACTTC. This encodes CASSIDSATSYEQYF. The V and J genes are TRBV19 and TRBJ2-7; D possibly corresponds to TRBD2 (6 bases). Germline values: CDR1 LNHDA, CDR2 SQIVND (reference sequence). The CDR3 runs to 15 residues. V gave up 0 bases and J gave up 3 bases, with 12 bases separating them.

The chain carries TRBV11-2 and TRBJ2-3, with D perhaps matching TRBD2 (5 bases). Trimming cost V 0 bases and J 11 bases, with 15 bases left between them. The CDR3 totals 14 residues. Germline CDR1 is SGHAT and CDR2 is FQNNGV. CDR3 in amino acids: CASSLDFSDLQQYF. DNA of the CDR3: TGTGCCAGCAGCTTAGATTTCTCGGACTTGCAGCAGTATTTT.

The CDR3 nucleotides read TGTGCCAGCAGTTTATGGGGACAGGGAGCATATGGCTACACCTTC. Its protein product is CASSLWGQGAYGYTF. V usage is TRBV27 and J usage is TRBJ1-2, with 9 positions matching TRBD1. The germline V gene has CDR1 MNHEY and CDR2 SMNVEV (reference sequence). The length of the CDR3 is 15 residues. J was trimmed by 5 bases and V by 1 base; bases with no gene match: 5.

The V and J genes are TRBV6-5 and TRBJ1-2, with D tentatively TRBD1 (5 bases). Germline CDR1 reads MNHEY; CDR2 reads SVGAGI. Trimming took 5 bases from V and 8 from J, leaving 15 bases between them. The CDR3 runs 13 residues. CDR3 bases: TGTGCCAGCAGTCCCCCAGGGATTAAAGGCTACACCTTC. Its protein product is CASSPPGIKGYTF.

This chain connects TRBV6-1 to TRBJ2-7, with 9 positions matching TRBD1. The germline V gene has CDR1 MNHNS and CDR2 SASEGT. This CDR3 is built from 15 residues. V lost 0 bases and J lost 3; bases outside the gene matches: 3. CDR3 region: CASSEAGTGLYEQYF. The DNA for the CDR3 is TGTGCCAGCAGTGAAGCCGGGACAGGGCTCTACGAGCAGTACTTC.

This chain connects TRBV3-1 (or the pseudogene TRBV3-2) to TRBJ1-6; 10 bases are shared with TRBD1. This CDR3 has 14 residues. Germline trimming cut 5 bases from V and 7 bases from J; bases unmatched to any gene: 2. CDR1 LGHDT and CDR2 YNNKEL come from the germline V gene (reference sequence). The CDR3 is CASSMGQGNSPLHF. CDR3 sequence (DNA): TGTGCCAGCAGCATGGGACAGGGGAATTCACCCCTCCACTTT.

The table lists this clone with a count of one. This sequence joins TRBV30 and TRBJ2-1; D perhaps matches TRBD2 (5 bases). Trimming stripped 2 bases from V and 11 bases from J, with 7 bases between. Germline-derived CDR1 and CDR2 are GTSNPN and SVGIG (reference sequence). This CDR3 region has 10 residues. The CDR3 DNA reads TGTGCCTGGAGTACCGGGAAGCAGTTCTTC. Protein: CAWSTGKQFF.

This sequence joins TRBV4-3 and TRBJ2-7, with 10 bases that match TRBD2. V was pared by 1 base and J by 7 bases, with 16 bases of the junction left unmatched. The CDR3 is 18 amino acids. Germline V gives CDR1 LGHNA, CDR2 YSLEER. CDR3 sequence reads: CASSQAVIAGGPPLEQYF. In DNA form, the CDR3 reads TGCGCCAGCAGCCAAGCGGTAATAGCGGGGGGCCCGCCTTTAGAGCAGTACTTC.

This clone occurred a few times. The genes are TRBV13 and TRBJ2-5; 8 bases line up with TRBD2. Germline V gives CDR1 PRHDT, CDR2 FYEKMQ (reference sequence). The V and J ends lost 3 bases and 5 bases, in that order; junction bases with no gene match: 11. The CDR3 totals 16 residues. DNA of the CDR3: TGTGCCAGCAGCTTTGTGGGACTAGAACGTGAGGAGACCCAGTACTTC. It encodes CASSFVGLEREETQYF.

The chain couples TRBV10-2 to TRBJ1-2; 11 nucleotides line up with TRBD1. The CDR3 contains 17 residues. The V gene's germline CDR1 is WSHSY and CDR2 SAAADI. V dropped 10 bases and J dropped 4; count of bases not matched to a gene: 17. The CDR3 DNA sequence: TGCGCCATCAACGAAGGGACAGGGGGGCGAGGGATCTATGGCTACACCTTC. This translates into CAINEGTGGRGIYGYTF.

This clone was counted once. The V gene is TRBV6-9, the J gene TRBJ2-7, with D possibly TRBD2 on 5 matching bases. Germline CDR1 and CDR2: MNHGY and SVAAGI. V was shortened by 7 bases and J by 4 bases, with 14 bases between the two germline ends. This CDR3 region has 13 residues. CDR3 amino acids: CASKLIGEYEQYF. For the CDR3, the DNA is TGTGCCAGCAAATTAATCGGGGAGTACGAGCAGTACTTC.

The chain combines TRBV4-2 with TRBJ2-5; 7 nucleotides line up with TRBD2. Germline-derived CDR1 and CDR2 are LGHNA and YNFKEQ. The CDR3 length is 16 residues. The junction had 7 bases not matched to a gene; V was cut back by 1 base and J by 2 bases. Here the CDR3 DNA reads TGTGCCAGCAGCCAAGCCGACAGCGGGGCACAAGAGACCCAGTACTTC. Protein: CASSQADSGAQETQYF.

The CDR3 region is CASSQVRNEKLFF. In DNA form, the CDR3 reads TGTGCCAGCAGCCAAGTTAGAAATGAAAAACTGTTTTTT. The chain employs TRBV3-1 (or the pseudogene TRBV3-2) and TRBJ1-4; D call uncertain. This CDR3 comprises 13 residues. V dropped 1 base and J dropped 5 bases, with 5 bases sitting between them. CDR1 LGHDT and CDR2 YNNKEL come from the germline V gene (reference sequence).

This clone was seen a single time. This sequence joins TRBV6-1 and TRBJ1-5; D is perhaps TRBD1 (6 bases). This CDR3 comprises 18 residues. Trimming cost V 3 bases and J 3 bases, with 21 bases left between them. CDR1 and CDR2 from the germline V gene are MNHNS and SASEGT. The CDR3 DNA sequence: TGTGCCAGCAGTGAGGCAACATACAGGGCCGCCCCCAATCAGCCCCAGCATTTT. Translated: CASSEATYRAAPNQPQHF.

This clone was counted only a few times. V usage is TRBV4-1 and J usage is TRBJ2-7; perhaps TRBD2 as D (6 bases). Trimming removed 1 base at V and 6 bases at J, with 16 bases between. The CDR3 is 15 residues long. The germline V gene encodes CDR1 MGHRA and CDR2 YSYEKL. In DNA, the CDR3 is TGCGCCAGCAGCCAAGCTGGCGGGGTATTGAGCGAGCAGTACTTC. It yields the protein CASSQAGGVLSEQYF.

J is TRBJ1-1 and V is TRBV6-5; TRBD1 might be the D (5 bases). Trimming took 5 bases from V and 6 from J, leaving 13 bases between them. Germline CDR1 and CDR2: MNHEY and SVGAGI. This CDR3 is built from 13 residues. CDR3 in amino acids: CASSREGTAEAFF. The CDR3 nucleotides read TGTGCCAGCAGTCGGGAGGGGACCGCTGAAGCTTTCTTT.

The CDR3 protein is CSAGDQGGQPQHF. The CDR3 nucleotides read TGCAGCGCAGGGGACCAGGGGGGCCAGCCCCAGCATTTT. The gene calls are TRBV29-1 and TRBJ1-5, with 7 bases that match TRBD1. This CDR3 has 13 amino acids. Germline loops: CDR1 SQVTM, CDR2 ANQGSEA. V was pared by 7 bases and J by 7 bases, with 10 bases of the junction left unmatched.

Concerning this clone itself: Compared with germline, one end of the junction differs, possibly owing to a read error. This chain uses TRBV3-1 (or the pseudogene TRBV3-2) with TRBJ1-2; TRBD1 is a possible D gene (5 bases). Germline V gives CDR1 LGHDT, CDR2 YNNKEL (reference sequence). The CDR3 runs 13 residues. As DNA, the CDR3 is TGTGCCAGCAGTCTCCCGGGACTGGAAGGCTCCACCTTC. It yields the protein CASSLPGLEGSTF.

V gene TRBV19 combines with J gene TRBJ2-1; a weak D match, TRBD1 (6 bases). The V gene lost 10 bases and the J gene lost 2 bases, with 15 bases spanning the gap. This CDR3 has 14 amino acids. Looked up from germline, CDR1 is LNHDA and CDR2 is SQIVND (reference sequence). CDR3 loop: CATPRRGPYNEQFF. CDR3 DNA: TGTGCCACACCACGCAGGGGCCCCTACAATGAGCAGTTCTTC.

For the CDR3, the DNA is TGTGCCAGCTCACCACCGACGGGACAGGGGATGAATGAGCAGTTCTTC. Its protein is CASSPPTGQGMNEQFF. The rearrangement links TRBV18 to TRBJ2-1; TRBD1 agrees at 10 bases. The V and J ends lost 0 bases and 7 bases, in that order; junction bases with no gene match: 6. Per germline, CDR1 KGHSH and CDR2 LQKENI. CDR3 length: 16 amino acids.

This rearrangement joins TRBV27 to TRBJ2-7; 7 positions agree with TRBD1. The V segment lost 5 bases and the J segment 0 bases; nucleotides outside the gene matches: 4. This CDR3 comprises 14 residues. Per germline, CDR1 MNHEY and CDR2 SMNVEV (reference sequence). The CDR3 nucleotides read TGTGCCAGCAGTATCCGGGACAGCTCCTACGAGCAGTACTTC. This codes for CASSIRDSSYEQYF.

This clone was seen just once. The CDR3 region has the DNA TGTGCCAGCAGTTTATTGGGAGGGAATCGGGCGCAGTATTTT. Translated, it gives CASSLLGGNRAQYF. The chain links TRBV27 to TRBJ2-3, with 7 bases identical to TRBD2. Looked up from germline, CDR1 is MNHEY and CDR2 is SMNVEV (reference sequence). The ends lost 1 base at V and 10 bases at J; junction bases unmatched: 8. The CDR3 covers 14 residues.

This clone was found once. In DNA form, the CDR3 reads TGTGCCAGCAGCAACCTGACAGGGGAAGGAGGTCAGCCCCAGCATTTT. This gives the protein CASSNLTGEGGQPQHF. The chain employs TRBV7-2 and TRBJ1-5; 8 nucleotides agree with TRBD1. Germline lookup yields CDR1 SGHTA and CDR2 FQGNSA. There are 16 residues in the CDR3. The ends lost 5 bases at V and 6 bases at J; junction bases unmatched: 12.

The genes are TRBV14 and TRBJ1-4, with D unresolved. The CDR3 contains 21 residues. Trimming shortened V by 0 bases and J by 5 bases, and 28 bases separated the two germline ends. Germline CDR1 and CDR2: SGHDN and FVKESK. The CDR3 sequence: CASSQESLVPGGILKNEKLFF. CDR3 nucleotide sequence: TGTGCCAGCAGCCAAGAAAGCTTGGTTCCAGGTGGTATCTTGAAGAATGAAAAACTGTTTTTT. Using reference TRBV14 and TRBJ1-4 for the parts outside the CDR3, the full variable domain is EAGVTQFPSHSVIEKGQTVTLRCDPISGHDNLYWYRRVMGKEIKFLLHFVKESKQDESGMPNNRFLAERTGGTYSTLKVQPAELEDSGVYFCASSQESLVPGGILKNEKLFFGSGTQLSVL.